This TCR beta chain was documented in a study of blood T cell repertoires in COVID-19. Germline values: CDR1 WNHNN, CDR2 SYGVQD (reference sequence). This CDR3 has 14 amino acids. Trimming took off 2 bases at V and 2 bases at J, with 8 bases between the two ends. TCRdb's table, derived via immunoSEQ multiplex PCR, lists solely in-frame clones and lacks some. The sample has roughly 86,000 clones; around nine tenths are singletons. The sequenced material came from peripheral blood. The chain carries TRBV10-1 and TRBJ2-3; tentative D call: TRBD2 (7 bases). The origin of this receptor is a man aged 45-60 years with active or convalescent COVID-19. CDR3 DNA: TGCGCCAGCAGTGAGGGGGGGGCCACAGATACGCAGTATTTT. Amino acids: CASSEGGATDTQYF.